These 9 T cell receptor beta chains originate from one sample sequenced in a study of T cell repertoires in cytomegalovirus infection. TCRdb fed the reads into MiXCR, producing one record per CDR3 protein. The sample has tens of thousands of distinct CDR3 sequences, approximately 45% seen once. These receptors have no identified antigens. Source: CD8+ T cells from cultured PBMCs, taken from culture after CMV antigen stimulation. All receptors derive from a human donor in good health (CMV status not recorded). Some clones in this sample may be carry-over from other donors' samples.

The rearrangement joins TRBV27 to TRBJ2-7; 10 bases fit TRBD1. The CDR3 runs 17 residues. Germline assignment: CDR1 MNHEY and CDR2 SMNVEV (reference sequence). V trimming: 4 bases; J trimming: 6 bases; junction bases outside the gene matches: 15. CDR3 DNA: TGTGCCAGCAGTTCCCTTAAGACAGGGGGCGAAATTTCCGAGCAGTACTTC. Translation: CASSSLKTGGEISEQYF.

CDR3 protein: CASSYRPGRLETQYF. The DNA of the CDR3 is TGTGCCAGCAGTTACCGCCCAGGCAGATTAGAGACCCAGTACTTC. The chain recombines TRBV6-2 or TRBV6-3 with TRBJ2-5; D remains ambiguous. Per germline, CDR1 MNHEY and CDR2 SVGEGT. V was shortened by 2 bases and J by 4 bases, with 14 bases between the two germline ends. This CDR3 is 15 amino acids long.

This clonotype was seen more than once but under ten times. V and J are TRBV19 and TRBJ2-7, with D perhaps assigned TRBD1 or TRBD2 (6 bases each). Trimming took off 5 bases at V and 2 bases at J, with 10 bases between the two ends. The CDR3 loop spans 13 amino acids. CDR1 LNHDA and CDR2 SQIVND come from the germline V gene (reference sequence). Written as DNA, the CDR3 is TGTGCCAGTAGTGGGGGGCAGCCCTACGAGCAGTACTTC. Its translation is CASSGGQPYEQYF.

The chain employs TRBV28 and TRBJ2-7; 9 nucleotides line up with TRBD1. This CDR3 has 16 residues. Germline V gene lookup returns CDR1 MDHEN and CDR2 SYDVKM. With 5 bases clipped from V and 3 bases from J, the junction kept 11 bases outside the gene matches. CDR3 DNA sequence: TGTGCCAGCAGTACCCCGACAGGGGGAAGCTTCTACGAGCAGTACTTC. Its translation is CASSTPTGGSFYEQYF. Supplemented by reference TRBV28 and TRBJ2-7, the full variable domain reads DVKVTQSSRYLVKRTGEKVFLECVQDMDHENMFWYRQDPGLGLRLIYFSYDVKMKEKGDIPEGYSVSREKKERFSLILESASTNQTSMYLCASSTPTGGSFYEQYFGPGTRLTVT.

The chain has TRBV2 and TRBJ2-3, with D possibly TRBD2 on 6 matching bases. Between the trimmed V and J ends, which lost 7 bases and 2 bases, there was a span of 13 bases. The CDR3 spans 14 residues. In germline, CDR1 is SNHLY, CDR2 FYNNEI. The CDR3, as DNA: TGTGCCAGCATCCGGCGGGGAAACACAGATACGCAGTATTTT. This gives the protein CASIRRGNTDTQYF.

This clonotype was observed at least ten times. This chain links TRBV27 with TRBJ2-1; D is unclear. Trimming took 6 bases from V and 6 from J, leaving 6 bases between them. This CDR3 has 11 residues. CDR1 is MNHEY and CDR2 is SMNVEV in the germline V gene (reference sequence). The CDR3: CASSLGNEQFF. The CDR3 coding sequence is TGTGCCAGCAGCCTAGGCAATGAGCAGTTCTTC.

The chain joins TRBV10-3 to TRBJ2-7; perhaps TRBD2 as D (6 bases). The CDR3 is 11 amino acids. The germline CDR1 and CDR2 sequences are ENHRY and SYGVKD. Trimming removed 7 bases at V and 6 bases at J, with 10 bases between. Written as DNA, the CDR3 is TGTGCCATCAAAGGCGGGACCGAGCAGTACTTC. Translated, it gives CAIKGGTEQYF.

The CDR3 here is CASSQVGESQPQHF. CDR3 DNA: TGCGCCAGCAGCCAAGTTGGGGAGAGTCAGCCCCAGCATTTT. The genes are TRBV4-1 and TRBJ1-5; the D is unclear. The V gene's germline CDR1 is MGHRA and CDR2 YSYEKL. The CDR3 spans 14 residues. The V gene lost 1 base and the J gene lost 6 bases, with 10 bases spanning the gap.

This clonotype was seen once. The rearrangement uses TRBV6-6 and TRBJ2-1; possible D gene TRBD1, 6 bases. Trimming left V 6 bases short and J 6 bases short, with 24 bases between. This CDR3 region has 17 residues. CDR1 MNHNY and CDR2 SVGAGI come from the germline V gene (reference sequence). The CDR3 protein is CASRGYREMGVRNEQFF. The CDR3 nucleotides are TGTGCCAGCAGAGGTTACAGGGAGATGGGTGTCCGCAATGAGCAGTTCTTC.